This T cell receptor (beta chain) was captured by sequencing in a study of T cells expressing NK-cell markers. Study summary: From sorted CD3+CD56+NKG2C+, CD3+CD56+NKG2C- and CD3+CD56-NKG2C+ T cells came the TCR beta repertoires. Study results and limitations: A handful of donors showed these clonotypes also leading the CD3+CD56-NKG2C+ fraction. Of the CD8+ T cells in roughly 6 donors, roughly 1.0-7.0% belonged to dominant NKG2C+ clonotypes.

The CDR3 spans 14 residues. Per the germline V gene, CDR1 is DFQATT and CDR2 is SNEGSKA (reference sequence). TCR beta cDNA was made by 5'RACE template switching with UMIs. TCRdb reprocessed the 5' RACE reads and stores each CDR3 protein as one record, lacking DNA. Here the sample table reports about 260,000 distinct CDR3 sequences. With respect to this clonotype: Its antigen is as yet unknown.

This clonotype originated in a man aged 18 to 29 in good health. The sample consisted of blood T cells: a sorted CD56 or NKG2C T cell subset, CD4+ or CD8+ T cells, or bulk PBMC T cells (not recorded which). The rearrangement joins TRBV20-1 to TRBJ1-1; TCRdb's assignment of TRBD1 cannot be checked, as there is no DNA. The CDR3 loop is CSATQGRMNTEAFF.